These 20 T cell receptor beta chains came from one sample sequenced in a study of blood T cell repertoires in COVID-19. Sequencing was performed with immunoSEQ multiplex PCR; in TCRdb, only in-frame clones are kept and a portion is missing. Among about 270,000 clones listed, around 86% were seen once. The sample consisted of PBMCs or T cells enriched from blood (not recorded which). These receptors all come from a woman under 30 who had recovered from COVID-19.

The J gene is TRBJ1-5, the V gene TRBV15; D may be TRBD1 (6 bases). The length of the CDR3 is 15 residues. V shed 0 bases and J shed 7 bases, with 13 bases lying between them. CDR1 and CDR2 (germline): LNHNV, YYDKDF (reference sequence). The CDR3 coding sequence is TGTGCCACCAGCAGAGATTGGGGGCTAGGGCAGCCCCAGCATTTT. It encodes CATSRDWGLGQPQHF.

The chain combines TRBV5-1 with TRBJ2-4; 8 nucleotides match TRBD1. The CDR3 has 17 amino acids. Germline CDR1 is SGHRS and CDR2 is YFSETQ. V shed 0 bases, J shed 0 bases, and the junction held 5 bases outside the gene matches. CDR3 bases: TGCGCCAGCAGCTTGGAAGGGACAGGTCTAGCCAAAAACATTCAGTACTTC. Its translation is CASSLEGTGLAKNIQYF.

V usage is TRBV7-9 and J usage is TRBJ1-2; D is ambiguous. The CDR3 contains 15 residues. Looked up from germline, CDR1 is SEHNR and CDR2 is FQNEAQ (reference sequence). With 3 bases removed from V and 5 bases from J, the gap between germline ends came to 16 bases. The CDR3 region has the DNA TGTGCCAGCAGCTTTGGACTAGCAGGAAAATATGGCTACACCTTC. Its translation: CASSFGLAGKYGYTF.

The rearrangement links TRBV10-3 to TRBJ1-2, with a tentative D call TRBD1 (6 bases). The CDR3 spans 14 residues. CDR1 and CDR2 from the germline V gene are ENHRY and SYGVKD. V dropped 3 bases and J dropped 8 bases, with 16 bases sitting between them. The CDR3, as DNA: TGTGCCATCAGTGACCCAGGGGTCGTCCGCGGCTACACCTTC. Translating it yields CAISDPGVVRGYTF.

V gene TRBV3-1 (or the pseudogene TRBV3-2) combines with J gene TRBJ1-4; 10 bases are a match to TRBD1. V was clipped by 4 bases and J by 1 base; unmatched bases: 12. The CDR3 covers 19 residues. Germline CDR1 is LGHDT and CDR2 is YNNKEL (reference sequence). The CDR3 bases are TGTGCCAGCAGCCGCGTGAGGGGACAGGGGATGAAAACTAATGAAAAACTGTTTTTT. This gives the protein CASSRVRGQGMKTNEKLFF.

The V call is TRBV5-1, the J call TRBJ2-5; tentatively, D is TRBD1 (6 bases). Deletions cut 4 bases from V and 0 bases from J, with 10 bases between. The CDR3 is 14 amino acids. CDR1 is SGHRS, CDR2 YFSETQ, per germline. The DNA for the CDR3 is TGCGCCAGCAGCGGAACAGGGTACCAAGAGACCCAGTACTTC. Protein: CASSGTGYQETQYF.

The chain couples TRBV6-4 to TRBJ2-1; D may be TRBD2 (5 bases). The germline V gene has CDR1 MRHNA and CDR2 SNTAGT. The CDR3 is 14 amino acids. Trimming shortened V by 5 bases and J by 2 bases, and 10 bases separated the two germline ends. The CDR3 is CASSQEAAYNEQFF. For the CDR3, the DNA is TGTGCCAGCAGTCAAGAAGCGGCCTACAATGAGCAGTTCTTC.

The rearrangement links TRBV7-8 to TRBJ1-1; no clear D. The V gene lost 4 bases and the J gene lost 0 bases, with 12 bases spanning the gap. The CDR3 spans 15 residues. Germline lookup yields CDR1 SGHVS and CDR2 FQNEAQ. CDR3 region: CASSSMTQVNTEAFF. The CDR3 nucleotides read TGTGCCAGCAGCTCGATGACCCAGGTGAACACTGAAGCTTTCTTT.

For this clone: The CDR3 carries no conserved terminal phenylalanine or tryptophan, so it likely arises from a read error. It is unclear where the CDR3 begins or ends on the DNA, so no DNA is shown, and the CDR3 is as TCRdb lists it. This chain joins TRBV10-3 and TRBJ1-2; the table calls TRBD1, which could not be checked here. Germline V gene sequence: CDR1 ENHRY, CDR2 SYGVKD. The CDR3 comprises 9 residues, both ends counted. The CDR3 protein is CAISGPDRG.

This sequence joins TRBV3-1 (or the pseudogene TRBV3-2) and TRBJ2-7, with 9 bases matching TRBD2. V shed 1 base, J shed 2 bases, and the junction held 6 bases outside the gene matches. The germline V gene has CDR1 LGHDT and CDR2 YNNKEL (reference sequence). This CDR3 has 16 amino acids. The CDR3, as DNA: TGTGCCAGCAGCCAAGGCCTAGCGGGGAACACCTACGAGCAGTACTTC. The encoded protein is CASSQGLAGNTYEQYF.

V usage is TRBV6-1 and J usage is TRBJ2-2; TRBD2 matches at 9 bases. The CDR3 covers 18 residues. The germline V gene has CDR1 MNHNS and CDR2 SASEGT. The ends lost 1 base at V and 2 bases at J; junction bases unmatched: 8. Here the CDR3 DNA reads TGTGCCAGCAGTGAAGGTGCTGGCGGGAGGGCTAACACCGGGGAGCTGTTTTTT. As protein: CASSEGAGGRANTGELFF.

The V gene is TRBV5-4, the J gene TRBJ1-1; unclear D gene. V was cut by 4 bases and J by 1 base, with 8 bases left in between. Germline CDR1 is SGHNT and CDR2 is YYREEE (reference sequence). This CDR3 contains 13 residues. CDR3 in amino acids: CASSPIENTEAFF. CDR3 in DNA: TGTGCCAGCAGCCCGATAGAGAACACTGAAGCTTTCTTT.

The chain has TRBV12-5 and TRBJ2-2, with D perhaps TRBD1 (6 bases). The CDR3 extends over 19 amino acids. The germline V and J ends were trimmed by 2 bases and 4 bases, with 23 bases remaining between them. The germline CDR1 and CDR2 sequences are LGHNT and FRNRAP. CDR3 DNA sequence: TGTGCTAGTGGTTTGAATCTCGAGGTGACAGGTAGTAGCACCGGGGAGCTGTTTTTT. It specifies CASGLNLEVTGSSTGELFF.

CDR3 loop: CASSFGLAGAVFNEQFF. The CDR3, as DNA: TGTGCCAGCAGTTTTGGACTAGCGGGAGCTGTGTTCAATGAGCAGTTCTTC. The chain uses TRBV27 and TRBJ2-1; the match to TRBD2 covers 13 bases. Looked up from germline, CDR1 is MNHEY and CDR2 is SMNVEV (reference sequence). The CDR3 runs 17 residues. The ends lost 3 bases at V and 6 bases at J; junction bases unmatched: 8.

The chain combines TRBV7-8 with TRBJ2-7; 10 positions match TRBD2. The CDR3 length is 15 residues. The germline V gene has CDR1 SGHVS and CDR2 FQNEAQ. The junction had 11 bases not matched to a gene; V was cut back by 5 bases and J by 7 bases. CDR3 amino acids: CASSPRLAGAREQYF. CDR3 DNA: TGTGCCAGCAGCCCTCGTCTAGCGGGAGCGAGGGAGCAGTACTTC.

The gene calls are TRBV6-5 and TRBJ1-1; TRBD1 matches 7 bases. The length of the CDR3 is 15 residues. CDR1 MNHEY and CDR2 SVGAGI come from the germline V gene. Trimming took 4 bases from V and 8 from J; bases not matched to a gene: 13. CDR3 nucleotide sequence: TGTGCCAGCAGTTGGGCCTTACAGGGGCGGTTCGAAGCTTTCTTT. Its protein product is CASSWALQGRFEAFF.

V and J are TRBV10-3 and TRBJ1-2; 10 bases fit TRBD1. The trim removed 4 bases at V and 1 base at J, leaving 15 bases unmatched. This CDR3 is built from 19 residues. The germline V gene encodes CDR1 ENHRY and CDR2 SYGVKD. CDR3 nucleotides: TGTGCCATCAGTGGATCCCTCGGGAGGGGGACAGGGGATAACTATGGCTACACCTTC. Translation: CAISGSLGRGTGDNYGYTF.

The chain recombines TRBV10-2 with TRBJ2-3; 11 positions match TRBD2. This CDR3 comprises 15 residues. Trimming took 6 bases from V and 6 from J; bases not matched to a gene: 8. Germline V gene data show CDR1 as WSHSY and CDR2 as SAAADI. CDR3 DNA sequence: TGCGCCAGCAGCTATAGCGGGAGGGCGCCTGATACGCAGTATTTT. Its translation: CASSYSGRAPDTQYF.

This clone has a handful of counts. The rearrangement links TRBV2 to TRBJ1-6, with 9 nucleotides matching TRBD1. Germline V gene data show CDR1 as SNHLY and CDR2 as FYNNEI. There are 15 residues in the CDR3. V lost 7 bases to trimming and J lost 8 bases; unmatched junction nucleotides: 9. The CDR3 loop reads CASTMNRGLDSPLHF. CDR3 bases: TGTGCCAGCACGATGAACAGGGGGCTGGATTCACCCCTCCACTTT.

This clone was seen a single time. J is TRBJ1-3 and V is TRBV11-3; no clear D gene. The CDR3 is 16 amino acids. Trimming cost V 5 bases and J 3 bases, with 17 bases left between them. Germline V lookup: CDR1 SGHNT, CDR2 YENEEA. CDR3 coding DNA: TGTGCCAGCAGCGAACCGGGAGCACCGTTTGGAAACACCATATATTTT. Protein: CASSEPGAPFGNTIYF.